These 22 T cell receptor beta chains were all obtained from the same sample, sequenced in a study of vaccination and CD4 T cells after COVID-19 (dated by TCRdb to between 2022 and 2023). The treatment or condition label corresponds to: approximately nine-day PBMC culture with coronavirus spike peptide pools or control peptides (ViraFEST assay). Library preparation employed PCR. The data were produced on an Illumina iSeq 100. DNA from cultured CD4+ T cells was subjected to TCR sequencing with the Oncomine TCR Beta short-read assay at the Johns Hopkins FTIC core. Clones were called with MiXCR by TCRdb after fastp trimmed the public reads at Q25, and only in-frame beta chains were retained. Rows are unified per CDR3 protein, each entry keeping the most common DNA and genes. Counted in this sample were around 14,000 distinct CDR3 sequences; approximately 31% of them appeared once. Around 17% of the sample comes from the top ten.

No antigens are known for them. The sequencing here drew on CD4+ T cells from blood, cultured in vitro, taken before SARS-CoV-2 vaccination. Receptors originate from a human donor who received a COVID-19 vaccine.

The CDR3: CASSLALRSLRTGRNTGELFF. CDR3 sequence (DNA): TGTGCCAGCAGCTTAGCCCTCCGCTCGCTCCGGACAGGGAGGAACACCGGGGAGCTGTTTTTT. The gene calls are TRBV7-6 and TRBJ2-2, with 8 bases lining up with TRBD1. The CDR3 consists of 21 residues. From germline, CDR1 is SGHVS and CDR2 FNYEAQ. Unmatched junction bases numbered 16, after V lost 0 bases and J lost 1 base.

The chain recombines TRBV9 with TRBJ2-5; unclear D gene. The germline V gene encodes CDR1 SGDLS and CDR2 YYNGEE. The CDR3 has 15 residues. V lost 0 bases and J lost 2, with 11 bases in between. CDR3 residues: CASSVGWRSQETQYF. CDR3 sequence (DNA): TGTGCCAGCAGCGTAGGATGGCGCTCGCAAGAGACCCAGTACTTC.

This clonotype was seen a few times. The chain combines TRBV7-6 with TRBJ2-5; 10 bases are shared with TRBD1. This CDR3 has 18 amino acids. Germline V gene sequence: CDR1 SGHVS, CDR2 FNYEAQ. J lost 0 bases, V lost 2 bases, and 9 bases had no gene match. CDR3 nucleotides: TGTGCCAGCAGCTTATATTCGGGGACAGGGGCTTACCAAGAGACCCAGTACTTC. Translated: CASSLYSGTGAYQETQYF.

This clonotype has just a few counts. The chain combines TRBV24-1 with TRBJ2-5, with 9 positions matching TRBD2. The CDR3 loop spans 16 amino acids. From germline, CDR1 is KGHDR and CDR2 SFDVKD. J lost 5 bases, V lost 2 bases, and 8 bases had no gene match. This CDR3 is CATSDSRTSEGETQYF. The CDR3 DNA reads TGTGCCACCAGTGATTCCCGGACTAGCGAAGGGGAGACCCAGTACTTC.

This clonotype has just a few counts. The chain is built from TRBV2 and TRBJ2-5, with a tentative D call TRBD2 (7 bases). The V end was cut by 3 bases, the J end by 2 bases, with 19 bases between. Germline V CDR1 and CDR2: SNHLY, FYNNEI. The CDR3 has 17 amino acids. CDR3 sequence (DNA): TGTGCCAGCAGTGACGAAAGGGGGGGGACTATACAAGAGACCCAGTACTTC. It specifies CASSDERGGTIQETQYF.

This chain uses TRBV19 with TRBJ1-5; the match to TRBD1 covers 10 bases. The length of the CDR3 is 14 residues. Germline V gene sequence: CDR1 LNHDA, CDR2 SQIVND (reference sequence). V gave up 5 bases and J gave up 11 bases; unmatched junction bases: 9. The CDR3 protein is CASSARQGARSQHF. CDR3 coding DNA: TGTGCCAGTAGTGCCCGACAGGGGGCTCGGTCCCAGCATTTT.

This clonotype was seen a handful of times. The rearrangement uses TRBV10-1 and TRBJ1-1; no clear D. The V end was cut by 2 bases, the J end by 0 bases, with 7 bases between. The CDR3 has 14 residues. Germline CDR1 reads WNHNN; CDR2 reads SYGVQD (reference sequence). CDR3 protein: CASSEGLLNTEAFF. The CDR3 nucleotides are TGCGCCAGCAGTGAGGGACTTTTGAACACTGAAGCTTTCTTT.

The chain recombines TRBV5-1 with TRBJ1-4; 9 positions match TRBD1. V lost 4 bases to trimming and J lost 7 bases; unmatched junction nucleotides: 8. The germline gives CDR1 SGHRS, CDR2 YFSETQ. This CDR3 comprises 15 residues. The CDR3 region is CASSPSATGGEKLFF. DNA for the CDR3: TGCGCCAGCAGCCCGTCGGCGACAGGGGGTGAAAAACTGTTTTTT.

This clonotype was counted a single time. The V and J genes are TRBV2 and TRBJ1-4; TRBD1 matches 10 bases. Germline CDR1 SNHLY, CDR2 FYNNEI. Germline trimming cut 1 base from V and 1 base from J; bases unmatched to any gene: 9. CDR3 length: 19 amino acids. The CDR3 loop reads CASSEERTGGFGTNEKLFF. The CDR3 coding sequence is TGTGCCAGCAGTGAAGAACGGACAGGGGGATTCGGAACTAATGAAAAACTGTTTTTT.

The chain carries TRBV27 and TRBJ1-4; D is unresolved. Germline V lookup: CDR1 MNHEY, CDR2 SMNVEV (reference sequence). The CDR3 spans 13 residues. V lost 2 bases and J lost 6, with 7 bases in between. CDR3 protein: CASSLGRDEKLFF. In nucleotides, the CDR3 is TGTGCCAGCAGTTTAGGACGGGATGAAAAACTGTTTTTT.

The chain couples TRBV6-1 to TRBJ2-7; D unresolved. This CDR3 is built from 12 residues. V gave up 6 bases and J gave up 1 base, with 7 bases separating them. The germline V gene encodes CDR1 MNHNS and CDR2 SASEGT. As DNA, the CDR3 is TGTGCCAGCAGCGATTGGTCCTACGAGCAGTACTTC. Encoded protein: CASSDWSYEQYF.

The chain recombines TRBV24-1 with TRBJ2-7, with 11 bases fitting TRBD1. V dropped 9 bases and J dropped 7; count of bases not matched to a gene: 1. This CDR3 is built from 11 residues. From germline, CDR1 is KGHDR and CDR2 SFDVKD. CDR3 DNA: TGTGCCACCGGGACAGGGGGAGAGCAGTACTTC. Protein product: CATGTGGEQYF.

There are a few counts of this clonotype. CDR3 amino acids: CASSFQGIGGYTF. CDR3 DNA sequence: TGTGCCAGCAGTTTCCAGGGAATTGGGGGCTACACCTTC. The chain couples TRBV12-3 or TRBV12-4 to TRBJ1-2, with TRBD1 as a possible D gene (5 bases). This CDR3 has 13 amino acids. V dropped 3 bases and J dropped 8 bases, with 13 bases sitting between them.

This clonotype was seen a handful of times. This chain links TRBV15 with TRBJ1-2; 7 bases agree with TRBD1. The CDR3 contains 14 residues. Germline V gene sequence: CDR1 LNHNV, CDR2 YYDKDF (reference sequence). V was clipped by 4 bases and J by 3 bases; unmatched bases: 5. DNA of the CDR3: TGTGCCACCAGCATTCGACAGGGCTACTATGGCTACACCTTC. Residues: CATSIRQGYYGYTF. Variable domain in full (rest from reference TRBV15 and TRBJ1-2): DAMVIQNPRYQVTQFGKPVTLSCSQTLNHNVMYWYQQKSSQAPKLLFHYYDKDFNNEADTPDNFQSRRPNTSFCFLDIRSPGLGDTAMYLCATSIRQGYYGYTFGSGTRLTVV.

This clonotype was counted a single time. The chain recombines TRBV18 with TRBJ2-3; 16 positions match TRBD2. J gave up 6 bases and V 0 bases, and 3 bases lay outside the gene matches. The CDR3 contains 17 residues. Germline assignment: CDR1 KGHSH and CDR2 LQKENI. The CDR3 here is CASSPPGLAGGLDTQYF. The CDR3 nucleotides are TGTGCCAGCTCACCACCGGGACTAGCGGGGGGGCTGGATACGCAGTATTTT.

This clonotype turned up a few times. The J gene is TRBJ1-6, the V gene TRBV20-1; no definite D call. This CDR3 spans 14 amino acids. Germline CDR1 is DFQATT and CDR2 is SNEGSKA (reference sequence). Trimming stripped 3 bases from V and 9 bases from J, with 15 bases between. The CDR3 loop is CSARLSVGGSPLHF. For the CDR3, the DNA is TGCAGTGCTAGGCTCTCAGTGGGTGGTTCACCCCTCCACTTT.

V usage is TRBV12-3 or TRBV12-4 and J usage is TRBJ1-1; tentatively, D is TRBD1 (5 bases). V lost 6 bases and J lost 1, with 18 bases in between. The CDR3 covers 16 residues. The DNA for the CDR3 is TGTGCCAGCAGCCAAAACCGACAGTGGGGGAACACTGAAGCTTTCTTT. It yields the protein CASSQNRQWGNTEAFF.

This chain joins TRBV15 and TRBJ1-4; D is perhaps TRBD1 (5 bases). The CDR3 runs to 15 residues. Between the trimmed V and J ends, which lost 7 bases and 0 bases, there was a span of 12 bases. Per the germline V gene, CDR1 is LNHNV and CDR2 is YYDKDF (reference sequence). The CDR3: CATTSRAATNEKLFF. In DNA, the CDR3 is TGTGCCACCACGAGCAGGGCAGCAACTAATGAAAAACTGTTTTTT.

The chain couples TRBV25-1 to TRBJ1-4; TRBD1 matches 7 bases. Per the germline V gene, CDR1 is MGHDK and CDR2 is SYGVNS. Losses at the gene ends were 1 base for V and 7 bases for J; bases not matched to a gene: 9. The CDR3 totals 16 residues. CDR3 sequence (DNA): TGTGCCAGCAGTGAATCCAGGGGGGGGCGCTTTGAAAAACTGTTTTTT. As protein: CASSESRGGRFEKLFF.

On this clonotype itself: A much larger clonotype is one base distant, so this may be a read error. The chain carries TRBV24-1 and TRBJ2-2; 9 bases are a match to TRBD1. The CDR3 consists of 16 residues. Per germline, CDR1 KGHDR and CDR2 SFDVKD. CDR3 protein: CAASDPGTGTTGELFF. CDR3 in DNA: TGTGCCGCCAGTGACCCCGGGACAGGGACCACCGGGGAGCTGTTTTTT.

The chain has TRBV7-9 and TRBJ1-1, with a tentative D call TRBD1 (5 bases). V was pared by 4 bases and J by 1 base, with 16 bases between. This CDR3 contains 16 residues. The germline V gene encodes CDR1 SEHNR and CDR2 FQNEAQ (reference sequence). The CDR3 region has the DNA TGTGCCAGCAGCTACTACAGGAATCTGGGGAACACTGAAGCTTTCTTT. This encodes CASSYYRNLGNTEAFF.

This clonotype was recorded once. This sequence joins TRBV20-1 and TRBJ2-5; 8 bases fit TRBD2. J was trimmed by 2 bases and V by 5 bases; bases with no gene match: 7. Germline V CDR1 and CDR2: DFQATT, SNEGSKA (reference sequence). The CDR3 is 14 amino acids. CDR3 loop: CSAPPGLGQETQYF. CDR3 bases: TGCAGTGCTCCACCGGGACTAGGACAAGAGACCCAGTACTTC.